Below, 30 T cell receptor beta chains from the same sample are listed, as sequenced in a study of naive and memory T cell subsets. What these receptors recognize is not known. The study, taken as a whole, reports: A few larger clonotypes appeared in naive repertoires, especially CD8, possibly memory cells re-expressing CD45RA.

The beta constant-region primer was an equimolar mix of two oligonucleotides covering TRBC1 and TRBC2. Ligated cDNA was amplified by four rounds of PCR with nested alpha and beta constant-region primers and SP2. In TCRdb, the UMI-ligation and nested PCR reads were re-called with MiXCR into one record per CDR3 protein. The sample lists about 90,000 distinct CDR3 sequences, about 11% occurring once. Sequencing was done on a sample of naive CD4+ T cells from blood. These receptors were taken from a human donor in good health.

This clonotype was observed a handful of times. The V gene is TRBV19, the J gene TRBJ1-5; 8 bases are shared with TRBD1. CDR1 and CDR2 from the germline V gene are LNHDA and SQIVND (reference sequence). After removal of 10 bases from V and 2 bases from J, the junction contained 13 bases not matched to a gene. The CDR3 is made up of 16 amino acids. The CDR3 DNA sequence: TGTGCCACCTCGGACAGGGTTGCTCTGGGCAATCAGCCCCAGCATTTT. Protein sequence: CATSDRVALGNQPQHF. The entire variable domain, with the rest obtained from reference TRBV19 and TRBJ1-5, is as follows: DGGITQSPKYLFRKEGQNVTLSCEQNLNHDAMYWYRQDPGQGLRLIYYSQIVNDFQKGDIAEGYSVSREKKESFPLTVTSAQKNPTAFYLCATSDRVALGNQPQHFGDGTRLSIL.

The chain uses TRBV4-1 and TRBJ1-6; tentative D call: TRBD1 (5 bases). V lost 6 bases and J lost 6, with 15 bases in between. This CDR3 is built from 15 residues. Looked up from germline, CDR1 is MGHRA and CDR2 is YSYEKL. The CDR3 loop reads CASRPLAGSNSPLHF. The CDR3 nucleotides read TGCGCCAGCAGACCCCTGGCAGGGAGTAATTCACCCCTCCACTTT.

This clonotype was observed a few times. The chain employs TRBV15 and TRBJ2-3; either TRBD1 or TRBD2 may supply D (5 bases each). The V end was cut by 1 base, the J end by 8 bases, with 13 bases between. This CDR3 region has 14 residues. From germline, CDR1 is LNHNV and CDR2 YYDKDF (reference sequence). The CDR3 region is CATSRGGTAVTQYF. The CDR3 coding sequence is TGTGCCACCAGCAGAGGGGGGACGGCGGTTACGCAGTATTTT.

J is TRBJ2-7 and V is TRBV19; D unresolved. There are 14 residues in the CDR3. Trimming shortened V by 1 base and J by 6 bases, and 13 bases separated the two germline ends. Germline CDR1 reads LNHDA; CDR2 reads SQIVND (reference sequence). CDR3 region: CASSIGPRLGEQYF. Here the CDR3 DNA reads TGTGCCAGTAGTATAGGCCCCCGCCTTGGCGAGCAGTACTTC.

This clonotype was recorded a few times. V usage is TRBV20-1 and J usage is TRBJ1-3; D perhaps matches TRBD1 (6 bases). V was cut by 3 bases and J by 3 bases, with 18 bases left in between. The CDR3 length is 16 residues. Germline loops: CDR1 DFQATT, CDR2 SNEGSKA (reference sequence). CDR3 DNA sequence: TGCAGTGCTAGGTCCCCGACGGGGGCAAGTGGAAACACCATATATTTT. It is translated as CSARSPTGASGNTIYF.

This clonotype has more than one count but fewer than ten. The chain employs TRBV20-1 and TRBJ1-1; no definite D call. Trimming stripped 4 bases from V and 3 bases from J, with 18 bases between. CDR3 length: 15 residues. The germline CDR1 and CDR2 sequences are DFQATT and SNEGSKA (reference sequence). CDR3 sequence (DNA): TGCAGTGCTACGGGAGGGTTAGCCGTTTACACTGAAGCTTTCTTT. Residues: CSATGGLAVYTEAFF.

This clonotype was counted a few times. The chain employs TRBV20-1 and TRBJ2-7; D is possibly TRBD2 (6 bases). Between the trimmed V and J ends, which lost 3 bases and 6 bases, there was a span of 18 bases. Germline lookup yields CDR1 DFQATT and CDR2 SNEGSKA (reference sequence). This CDR3 comprises 14 residues. CDR3 nucleotides: TGCAGTGCTAGGTCCCTTCGAAGCGGGTTCGAGCAGTACTTC. Amino acids: CSARSLRSGFEQYF.

This rearrangement joins TRBV6-2 or TRBV6-3 to TRBJ2-1; TRBD2 matches at 10 bases. The CDR3 has 15 residues. V was clipped by 8 bases and J by 6 bases; unmatched bases: 10. The germline CDR1 and CDR2 sequences are MNHEY and SVGEGT. The CDR3 sequence: CASVSGGAPPNEQFF. The CDR3 DNA reads as TGTGCCAGCGTCAGCGGGGGGGCTCCCCCCAATGAGCAGTTCTTC.

This clonotype was counted only a few times. The rearrangement links TRBV7-9 to TRBJ2-2; a weak D match, TRBD2 (5 bases). Trimming shortened V by 7 bases and J by 1 base, and 13 bases separated the two germline ends. The germline gives CDR1 SEHNR, CDR2 FQNEAQ (reference sequence). The CDR3 has 15 amino acids. The CDR3 sequence is CASTPWRQNTGELFF. The DNA for the CDR3 is TGTGCCAGCACCCCGTGGAGGCAGAACACCGGGGAGCTGTTTTTT.

The sample holds a few counts of this clonotype. The V gene is TRBV5-6, the J gene TRBJ1-1; D gene uncertain. Germline V lookup: CDR1 SGHDT, CDR2 YYEEEE. Trimming pared 1 base from V and 0 bases from J, leaving 7 bases between. The CDR3 contains 14 residues. This CDR3 is CASSLFGVNTEAFF. CDR3 nucleotides: TGTGCCAGCAGCTTGTTTGGCGTGAACACTGAAGCTTTCTTT.

This clonotype was counted between two and nine times. This chain uses TRBV29-1 with TRBJ1-1; D might be TRBD1 (6 bases). Germline CDR1 and CDR2: SQVTM and ANQGSEA. V lost 3 bases and J 2 bases, leaving 16 bases between the germline ends. This CDR3 region has 15 residues. CDR3 in DNA: TGCAGCGTTGATCAGGGGAGAGGGGGAAACACTGAAGCTTTCTTT. As protein: CSVDQGRGGNTEAFF.

The chain recombines TRBV20-1 with TRBJ2-7; D is unclear. V was clipped by 0 bases and J by 0 bases, with 12 bases between them. This CDR3 is built from 15 residues. Germline CDR1 reads DFQATT; CDR2 reads SNEGSKA (reference sequence). The CDR3 nucleotides are TGCAGTGCTAGAGATCCCCTAAGAAGCTCCTACGAGCAGTACTTC. It specifies CSARDPLRSSYEQYF.

This clonotype was counted a single time. V gene TRBV28 combines with J gene TRBJ2-1; 11 positions agree with TRBD2. Germline V gene sequence: CDR1 MDHEN, CDR2 SYDVKM. This CDR3 has 14 residues. Here the CDR3 reads CVTVAGGRRNEQFF. The DNA for the CDR3 is TGTGTCACCGTAGCGGGGGGGCGAAGAAATGAGCAGTTCTTC.

The chain recombines TRBV19 with TRBJ1-5, with D possibly TRBD1 on 6 matching bases. Trimming took 1 base from V and 4 from J, leaving 17 bases between them. This CDR3 spans 17 amino acids. The germline V gene encodes CDR1 LNHDA and CDR2 SQIVND (reference sequence). CDR3 amino acids: CASSIGFGGLSNQPQHF. The CDR3 coding sequence is TGTGCCAGTAGTATAGGGTTTGGGGGGCTAAGTAATCAGCCCCAGCATTTT.

V gene TRBV2 combines with J gene TRBJ2-3; TRBD2 agrees at 8 bases. Germline V gene sequence: CDR1 SNHLY, CDR2 FYNNEI. The CDR3 is made up of 14 amino acids. J was trimmed by 3 bases and V by 3 bases; bases with no gene match: 2. CDR3 residues: CASSESGSTDTQYF. In DNA, the CDR3 is TGTGCCAGCAGTGAGAGCGGGAGTACAGATACGCAGTATTTT.

The J gene is TRBJ2-4, the V gene TRBV3-1; weak D call: TRBD2 (5 bases). Per germline, CDR1 LGHDT and CDR2 YNNKEL (reference sequence). The length of the CDR3 is 17 residues. The V and J ends lost 1 base and 2 bases respectively, with 15 bases between them. The CDR3 DNA follows: TGTGCCAGCAGCCAAGGAGGGCGCCCTGGGACCAAAAACATTCAGTACTTC. This sequence encodes CASSQGGRPGTKNIQYF.

There are a few counts of this clonotype. V and J are TRBV7-2 and TRBJ1-5; D gene ambiguous. The CDR3 sequence is 12 residues long. The V end was cut by 7 bases, the J end by 3 bases, with 7 bases between. The germline gives CDR1 SGHTA, CDR2 FQGNSA. The CDR3 sequence: CASTIFNQPQHF. CDR3 bases: TGTGCCAGCACCATCTTCAATCAGCCCCAGCATTTT.

The rearrangement links TRBV4-3 to TRBJ1-6, with D perhaps matching TRBD1 (5 bases). Between the trimmed V and J ends, which lost 3 bases and 9 bases, there was a span of 9 bases. The CDR3 is 13 residues long. The germline gives CDR1 LGHNA, CDR2 YSLEER. The CDR3 sequence: CASSHTRGSPLHF. Written as DNA, the CDR3 is TGCGCCAGCAGCCACACGAGGGGTTCACCCCTCCACTTT.

This clonotype was recorded at least ten times. V is TRBV20-1 and J is TRBJ2-2; 9 bases are shared with TRBD2. J gave up 4 bases and V 3 bases, and 6 bases lay outside the gene matches. The germline CDR1 and CDR2 sequences are DFQATT and SNEGSKA (reference sequence). This CDR3 has 15 residues. The CDR3, as DNA: TGCAGTGCTAGGGCCCTAGCGGGATTCACCGGGGAGCTGTTTTTT. Protein product: CSARALAGFTGELFF.

The sample holds a few counts of this clonotype. The J gene is TRBJ2-1, the V gene TRBV12-3 or TRBV12-4; 8 bases are shared with TRBD2. CDR3 length equals 14 residues. J was trimmed by 9 bases and V by 1 base; bases with no gene match: 5. The CDR3: CASSLGISGSEQFF. DNA of the CDR3: TGTGCCAGCAGTTTAGGGATAAGCGGGAGTGAGCAGTTCTTC.

The sample holds a few counts of this clonotype. The rearrangement joins TRBV29-1 to TRBJ2-3; D gene ambiguous. CDR1 is SQVTM and CDR2 is ANQGSEA in the germline V gene. This CDR3 region has 14 residues. Trimming stripped 6 bases from V and 0 bases from J, with 13 bases between. DNA of the CDR3: TGCAGCGTATTTCACGGCCCCAGCACAGATACGCAGTATTTT. Amino acid sequence: CSVFHGPSTDTQYF.

Many counts were recorded for this clonotype. The chain is built from TRBV4-3 and TRBJ2-5, with 7 bases lining up with TRBD1. Trimming removed 1 base from V and 2 bases from J; junction bases left unmatched: 10. This CDR3 has 17 amino acids. Germline CDR1 reads LGHNA; CDR2 reads YSLEER. CDR3 amino acids: CASSQGRGRGFQETQYF. CDR3 bases: TGCGCCAGCAGCCAAGGCCGGGGCAGGGGGTTTCAAGAGACCCAGTACTTC.

V is TRBV20-1 and J is TRBJ1-5, with TRBD1 as a possible D gene (5 bases). The CDR3 is 14 amino acids. Trimming pared 1 base from V and 6 bases from J, leaving 13 bases between. CDR1 DFQATT and CDR2 SNEGSKA come from the germline V gene (reference sequence). Here the CDR3 DNA reads TGCAGTGCTAGAGCGGGAGGGAGGGGTCAGCCCCAGCATTTT. This translates into CSARAGGRGQPQHF.

The table lists this clonotype with many counts. V gene TRBV7-8 combines with J gene TRBJ2-6, with no clear D. The ends were cut back, 0 bases at V and 4 bases at J, with 13 bases in the middle. The CDR3 consists of 17 residues. CDR1 and CDR2 from the germline V gene are SGHVS and FQNEAQ. The CDR3 DNA reads as TGTGCCAGCAGCTTAGCCCGAGACATGTCCGGGGCCAACGTCCTGACTTTC. Translation gives CASSLARDMSGANVLTF.

The sample holds a few counts of this clonotype. This chain joins TRBV6-2 or TRBV6-3 and TRBJ2-1; D not certain. Germline V CDR1 and CDR2: MNHEY, SVGEGT. V shed 5 bases and J shed 8 bases, with 25 bases lying between them. The length of the CDR3 is 17 residues. CDR3 region: CASSHVLGYQTGYEQFF. The CDR3 bases are TGTGCCAGCAGTCACGTCCTGGGCTACCAGACCGGCTATGAGCAGTTCTTC.

This clonotype was observed a few times. The chain recombines TRBV6-5 with TRBJ2-3; no clear D. V gave up 2 bases and J gave up 5 bases, with 8 bases separating them. Germline V lookup: CDR1 MNHEY, CDR2 SVGAGI. CDR3 length equals 13 residues. The CDR3: CASSYGRIDTQYF. The CDR3 coding sequence is TGTGCCAGCAGTTACGGGCGTATAGATACGCAGTATTTT.

This chain connects TRBV27 to TRBJ2-1, with D possibly called TRBD1 or TRBD2 (5 bases each). Germline assignment: CDR1 MNHEY and CDR2 SMNVEV (reference sequence). V lost 3 bases to trimming and J lost 9 bases, with 21 bases between them. CDR3 length: 16 amino acids. DNA for the CDR3: TGTGCCAGCAGTTTCGAGGGGATGCGAGCCTACGCTGAGCAGTTCTTC. It yields the protein CASSFEGMRAYAEQFF.

The rearrangement links TRBV7-8 to TRBJ2-7; 9 nucleotides agree with TRBD2. With 2 bases clipped from V and 6 bases from J, the junction kept 8 bases outside the gene matches. This CDR3 has 15 residues. Germline assignment: CDR1 SGHVS and CDR2 FQNEAQ. The DNA of the CDR3 is TGTGCCAGCAGCTTAAGGTGGCTAGCGGGAACCGAGCAGTACTTC. This gives the protein CASSLRWLAGTEQYF. The variable domain in full, with the rest retrieved from reference TRBV7-8 and TRBJ2-7, is GAGVSQSPRYKVAKRGQDVALRCDPISGHVSLFWYQQALGQGPEFLTYFQNEAQLDKSGLPSDRFFAERPEGSVSTLKIQRTQQEDSAVYLCASSLRWLAGTEQYFGPGTRLTVT.

The chain recombines TRBV2 with TRBJ2-2; D uncertain. Trimming left V 5 bases short and J 5 bases short, with 15 bases between. Germline CDR1 is SNHLY and CDR2 is FYNNEI. The CDR3 consists of 15 residues. The CDR3 loop reads CASSLHAPTTGELFF. Written as DNA, the CDR3 is TGTGCCAGCAGTCTCCACGCCCCAACAACCGGGGAGCTGTTTTTT. The variable domain in full, completed from reference TRBV2 and TRBJ2-2, reads EPEVTQTPSHQVTQMGQEVILRCVPISNHLYFYWYRQILGQKVEFLVSFYNNEISEKSEIFDDQFSVERPDGSNFTLKIRSTKLEDSAMYFCASSLHAPTTGELFFGEGSRLTVL.

The chain recombines TRBV20-1 with TRBJ1-1; D unresolved. Germline V gene sequence: CDR1 DFQATT, CDR2 SNEGSKA (reference sequence). The CDR3 sequence is 12 residues long. V was clipped by 5 bases and J by 0 bases, with 7 bases between them. CDR3 in DNA: TGCAGTGCTGCCACGGTGAACACTGAAGCTTTCTTT. This translates into CSAATVNTEAFF.